This T cell receptor beta chain was sequenced for a study of response to subunit inactivated influenza vaccine. Germline V gene lookup returns CDR1 GTSNPN and CDR2 SVGIG (reference sequence). This CDR3 comprises 11 residues. Trimming cost V 0 bases and J 5 bases, with 4 bases left between them. TCRdb recomputed calls from the RT-PCR reads with MiXCR, one row per CDR3 protein. The sample has 530,000 or so distinct CDR3 sequences; 25% are singletons. Only a few counts were recorded for this clonotype. The antigen remains undetermined. General study points: Authors suggested that a seasonal influenza vaccination recruits few new T cells each time.

The sequencing here drew on CD4+ T cells sorted from PBMCs, taken around 5 days after vaccination. The chain uses TRBV30 and TRBJ2-5, with unresolved D. This clonotype was obtained from a man in his fifties or sixties who received an inactivated influenza vaccine. CDR3 sequence: CAWSVYETQYF. The CDR3 DNA follows: TGTGCCTGGAGTGTATATGAGACCCAGTACTTC.